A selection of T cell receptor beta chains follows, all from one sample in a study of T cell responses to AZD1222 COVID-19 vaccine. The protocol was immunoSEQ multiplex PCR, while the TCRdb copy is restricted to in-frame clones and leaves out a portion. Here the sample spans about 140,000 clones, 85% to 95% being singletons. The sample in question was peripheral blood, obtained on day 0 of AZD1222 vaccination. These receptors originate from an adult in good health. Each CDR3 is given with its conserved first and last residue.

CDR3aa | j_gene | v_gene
CASSMEGQVRAFF | TRBJ1-1 | TRBV19
CASSLAAGNGELFF | TRBJ2-2 | TRBV7-2
CASSQDQTGPSYEQYF | TRBJ2-7 | TRBV4-1
CASSYLPRDTQYF | TRBJ2-3 | TRBV6-5
CASQDRWYQPQHF | TRBJ1-5 | TRBV19
CASSLKRGGEGGYTF | TRBJ1-2 | TRBV27
CASSQDGSDLSYNEQFF | TRBJ2-1 | TRBV4-3
CAWSSGGFYGYTF | TRBJ1-2 | TRBV30
CASSLWQRGFYGYTF | TRBJ1-2 | TRBV7-2
CASSFPRGLRETQYF | TRBJ2-5 | TRBV28
CASSSTRTTTIFTGELFF | TRBJ2-2 | TRBV7-9
CASSPTSGGGYEQYF | TRBJ2-7 | TRBV18
CAWSRGQHSNQPQHF | TRBJ1-5 | TRBV30
CAWNTDSAVRNTIYF | TRBJ1-3 | TRBV30
CSVGTGNEQYF | TRBJ2-7 | TRBV29-1
CASSLEGVGFGNTIYF | TRBJ1-3 | TRBV5-1
CASSIGPRGNEKLFF | TRBJ1-4 | TRBV19
CASSLATGSKNIQYF | TRBJ2-4 | TRBV7-9
CASSPPMDSYGYTF | TRBJ1-2 | TRBV3-1/TRBV3-2
CASSLAGRGTEAFF | TRBJ1-1 | TRBV11-2
CASGTGGSTGELFF | TRBJ2-2 | TRBV5-5
CASSYGTAATNEKLFF | TRBJ1-4 | TRBV28
CSVDGVRGTEAFF | TRBJ1-1 | TRBV29-1
CASSLGNNQPQHF | TRBJ1-5 | TRBV12-3/TRBV12-4
CASSLLARSYEQYF | TRBJ2-7 | TRBV18
CASSQDPQYGYTF | TRBJ1-2 | TRBV4-1
CASSYGTGGQETQYF | TRBJ2-5 | TRBV6-5
CASSFGGAYEQYF | TRBJ2-7 | TRBV6-2/TRBV6-3
CSAWTGTGVSYEQYF | TRBJ2-7 | TRBV29-1
CASSLWTGSSYNSPLHF | TRBJ1-6 | TRBV27
CASSYGTGSHEQYF | TRBJ2-7 | TRBV7-9
CASYWQGASPNEKLFF | TRBJ1-4 | TRBV2
CASSPLGQGWANVLTF | TRBJ2-6 | TRBV7-8
CASSQDRGRDATRRQETQYF | TRBJ2-5 | TRBV4-1
CAWSVAWGPVGYTF | TRBJ1-2 | TRBV30
CASSQVRGNTIYF | TRBJ1-3 | TRBV3-1/TRBV3-2
CASSLPADSFYEQYF | TRBJ2-7 | TRBV5-5
CASSVTSGPAYEQYF | TRBJ2-7 | TRBV11-2